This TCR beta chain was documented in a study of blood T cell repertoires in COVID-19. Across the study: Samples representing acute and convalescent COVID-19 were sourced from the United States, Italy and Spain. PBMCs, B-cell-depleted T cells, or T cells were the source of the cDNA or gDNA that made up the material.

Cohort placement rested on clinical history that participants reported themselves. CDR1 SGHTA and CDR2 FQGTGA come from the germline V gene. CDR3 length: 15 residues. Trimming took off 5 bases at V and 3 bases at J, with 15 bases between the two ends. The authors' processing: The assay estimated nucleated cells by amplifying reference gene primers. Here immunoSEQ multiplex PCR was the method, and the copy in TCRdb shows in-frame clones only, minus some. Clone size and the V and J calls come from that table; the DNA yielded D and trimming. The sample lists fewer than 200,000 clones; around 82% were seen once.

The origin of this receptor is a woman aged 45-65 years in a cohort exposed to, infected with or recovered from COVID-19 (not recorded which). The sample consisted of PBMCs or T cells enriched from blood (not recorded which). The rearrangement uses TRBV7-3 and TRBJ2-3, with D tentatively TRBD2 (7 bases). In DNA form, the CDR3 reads TGTGCCAGCAGCCCTGGGGGGGGCTGGACAGATACGCAGTATTTT. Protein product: CASSPGGGWTDTQYF. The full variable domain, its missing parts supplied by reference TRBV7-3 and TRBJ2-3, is GAGVSQTPSNKVTEKGKYVELRCDPISGHTALYWYRQSLGQGPEFLIYFQGTGAADDSGLPNDRFFAVRPEGSVSTLKIQRTERGDSAVYLCASSPGGGWTDTQYFGPGTRLTVL.